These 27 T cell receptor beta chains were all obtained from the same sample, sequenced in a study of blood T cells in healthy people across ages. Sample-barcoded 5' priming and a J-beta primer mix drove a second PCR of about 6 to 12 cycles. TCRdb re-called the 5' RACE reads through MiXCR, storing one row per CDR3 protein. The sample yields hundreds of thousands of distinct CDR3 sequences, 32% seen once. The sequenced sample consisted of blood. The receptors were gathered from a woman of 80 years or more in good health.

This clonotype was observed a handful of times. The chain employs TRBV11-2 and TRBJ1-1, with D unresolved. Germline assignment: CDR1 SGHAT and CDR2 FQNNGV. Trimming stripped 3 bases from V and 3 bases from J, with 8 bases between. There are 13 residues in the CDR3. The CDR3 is CASSFSSYTEAFF. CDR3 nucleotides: TGTGCCAGCAGCTTCTCTAGTTACACTGAAGCTTTCTTT. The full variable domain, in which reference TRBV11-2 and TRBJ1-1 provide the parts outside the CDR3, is EAGVAQSPRYKIIEKRQSVAFWCNPISGHATLYWYQQILGQGPKLLIQFQNNGVVDDSQLPKDRFSAERLKGVDSTLKIQPAKLEDSAVYLCASSFSSYTEAFFGQGTRLTVV.

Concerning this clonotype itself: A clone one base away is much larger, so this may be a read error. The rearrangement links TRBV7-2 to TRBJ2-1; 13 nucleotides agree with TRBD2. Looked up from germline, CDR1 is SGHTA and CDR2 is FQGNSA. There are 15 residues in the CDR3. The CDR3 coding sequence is TGTGCCAGCAGTAGGACTAGCGGGGGCCTCAATAAGCAGTTCTTC. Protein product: CASSRTSGGLNKQFF.

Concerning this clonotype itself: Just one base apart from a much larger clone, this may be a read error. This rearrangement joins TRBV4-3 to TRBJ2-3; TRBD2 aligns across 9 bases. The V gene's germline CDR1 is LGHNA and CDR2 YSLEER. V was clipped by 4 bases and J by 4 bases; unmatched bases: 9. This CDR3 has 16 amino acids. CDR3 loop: CASSRGGAGGADTQYF. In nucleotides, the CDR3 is TGCGCCAGCAGCCGTGGTGGAGCGGGGGGAGCAGATACGCAGTATTTT.

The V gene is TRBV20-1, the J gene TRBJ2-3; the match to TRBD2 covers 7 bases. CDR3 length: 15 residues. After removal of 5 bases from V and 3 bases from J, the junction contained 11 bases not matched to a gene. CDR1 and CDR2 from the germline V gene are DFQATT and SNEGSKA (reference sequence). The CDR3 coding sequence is TGCAGTGCTGTTAATCGCGGGAGCGGGACAGATACGCAGTATTTT. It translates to CSAVNRGSGTDTQYF.

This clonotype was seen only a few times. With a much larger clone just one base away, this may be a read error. The CDR3 DNA reads as TGTGCCTGGAGTCCTCGACAGGGTTGGAGAGAGACCCAGTTCTTC. Amino acid sequence: CAWSPRQGWRETQFF. The chain combines TRBV30 with TRBJ2-1; 7 bases map to TRBD1. CDR1 and CDR2 (germline): GTSNPN, SVGIG (reference sequence). The CDR3 consists of 15 residues. The V segment lost 2 bases and the J segment 13 bases; nucleotides outside the gene matches: 17.

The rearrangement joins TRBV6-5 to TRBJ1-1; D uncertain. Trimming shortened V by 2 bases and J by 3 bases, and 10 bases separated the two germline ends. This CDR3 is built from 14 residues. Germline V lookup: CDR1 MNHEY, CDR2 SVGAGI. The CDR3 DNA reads TGTGCCAGCAGTTACGACCGTTTGGACACTGAAGCTTTCTTT. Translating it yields CASSYDRLDTEAFF.

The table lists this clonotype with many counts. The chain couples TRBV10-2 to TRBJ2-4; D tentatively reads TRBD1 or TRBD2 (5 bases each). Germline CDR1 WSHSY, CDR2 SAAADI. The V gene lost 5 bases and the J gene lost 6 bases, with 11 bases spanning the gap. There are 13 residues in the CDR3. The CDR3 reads CASSLGDSNIQYF. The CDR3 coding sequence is TGCGCCAGCAGTTTGGGGGATTCAAACATTCAGTACTTC.

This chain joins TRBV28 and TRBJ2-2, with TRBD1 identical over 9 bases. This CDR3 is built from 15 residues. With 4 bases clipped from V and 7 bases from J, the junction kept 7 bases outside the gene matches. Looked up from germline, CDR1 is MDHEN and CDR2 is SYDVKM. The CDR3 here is CASSSWDRAGGELFF. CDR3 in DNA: TGTGCCAGCAGTTCATGGGACAGGGCCGGCGGGGAGCTGTTTTTT.

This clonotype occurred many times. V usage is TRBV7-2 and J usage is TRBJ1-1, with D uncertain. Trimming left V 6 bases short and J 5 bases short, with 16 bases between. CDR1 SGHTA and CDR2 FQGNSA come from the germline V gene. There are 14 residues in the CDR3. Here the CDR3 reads CASSSGSGGTEAFF. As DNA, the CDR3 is TGTGCCAGCAGTTCTGGATCGGGAGGAACTGAAGCTTTCTTT.

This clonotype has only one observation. Written as DNA, the CDR3 is TGTGCCAGCAGCCCCAACCCCTGGGGGGGGGCGTACAATGAGCAGTTCTTC. Its protein is CASSPNPWGGAYNEQFF. This sequence joins TRBV7-2 and TRBJ2-1; D may be TRBD2 (7 bases). The length of the CDR3 is 17 residues. Germline V gene lookup returns CDR1 SGHTA and CDR2 FQGNSA. The V end lost 5 bases, the J end lost 4 bases, and 21 bases lay between the germline ends.

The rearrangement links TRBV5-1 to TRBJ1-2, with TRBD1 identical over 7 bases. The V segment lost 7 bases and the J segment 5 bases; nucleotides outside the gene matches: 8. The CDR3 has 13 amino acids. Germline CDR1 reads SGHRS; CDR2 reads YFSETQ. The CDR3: CASGPYRGYGYTF. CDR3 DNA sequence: TGCGCCAGCGGCCCGTACAGGGGATATGGCTACACCTTC.

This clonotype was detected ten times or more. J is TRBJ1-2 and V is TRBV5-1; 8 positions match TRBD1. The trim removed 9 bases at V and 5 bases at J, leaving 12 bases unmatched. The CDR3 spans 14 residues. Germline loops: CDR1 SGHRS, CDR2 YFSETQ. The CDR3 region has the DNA TGCGCCACCAAAAGGGGAGACAGGGGTTATGGCTACACCTTC. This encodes CATKRGDRGYGYTF.

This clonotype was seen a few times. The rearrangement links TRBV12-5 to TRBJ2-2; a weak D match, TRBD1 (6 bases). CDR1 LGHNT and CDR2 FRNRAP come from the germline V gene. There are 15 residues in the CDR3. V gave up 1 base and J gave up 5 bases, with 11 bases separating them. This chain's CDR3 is CASGLGTGLTGELFF. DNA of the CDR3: TGTGCTAGTGGTTTGGGCACAGGGCTAACCGGGGAGCTGTTTTTT.

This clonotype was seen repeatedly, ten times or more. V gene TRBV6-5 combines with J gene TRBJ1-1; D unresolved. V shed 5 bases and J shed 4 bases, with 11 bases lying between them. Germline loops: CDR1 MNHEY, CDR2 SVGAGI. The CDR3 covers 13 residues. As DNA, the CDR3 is TGTGCCAGCAGTCCACAGCGGAGCACTGAAGCTTTCTTT. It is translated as CASSPQRSTEAFF.

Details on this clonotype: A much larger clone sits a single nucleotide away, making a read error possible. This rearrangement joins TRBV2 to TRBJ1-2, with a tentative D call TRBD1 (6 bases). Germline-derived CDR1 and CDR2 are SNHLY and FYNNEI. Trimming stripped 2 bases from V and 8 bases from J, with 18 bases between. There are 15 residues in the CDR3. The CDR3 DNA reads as TGTGCCAGCAGTGAACGCGCGGGGGGCGCGTCAGGCTACACCTTC. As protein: CASSERAGGASGYTF.

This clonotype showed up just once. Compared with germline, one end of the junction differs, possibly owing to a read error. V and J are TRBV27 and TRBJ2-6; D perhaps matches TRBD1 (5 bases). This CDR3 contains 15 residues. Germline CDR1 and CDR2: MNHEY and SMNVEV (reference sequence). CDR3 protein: CASSLQTSGANVRTF. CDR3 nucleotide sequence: TGTGCCAGCAGTCTGCAGACCTCTGGGGCCAACGTCCGGACTTTC.

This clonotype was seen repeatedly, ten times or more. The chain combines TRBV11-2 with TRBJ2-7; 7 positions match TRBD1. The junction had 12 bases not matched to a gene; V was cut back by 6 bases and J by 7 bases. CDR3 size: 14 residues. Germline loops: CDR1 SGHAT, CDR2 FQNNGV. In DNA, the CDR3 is TGTGCCAGCAGAGAGACAGGGACCTTAAGGGAGCAGTACTTC. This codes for CASRETGTLREQYF.

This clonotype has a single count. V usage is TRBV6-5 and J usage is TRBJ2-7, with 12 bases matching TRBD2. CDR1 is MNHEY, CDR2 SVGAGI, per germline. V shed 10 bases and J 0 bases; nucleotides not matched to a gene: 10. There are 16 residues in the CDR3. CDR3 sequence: CATRGLAGSPSYEQYF. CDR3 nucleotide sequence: TGTGCCACCCGAGGACTAGCGGGAAGTCCCTCCTACGAGCAGTACTTC.

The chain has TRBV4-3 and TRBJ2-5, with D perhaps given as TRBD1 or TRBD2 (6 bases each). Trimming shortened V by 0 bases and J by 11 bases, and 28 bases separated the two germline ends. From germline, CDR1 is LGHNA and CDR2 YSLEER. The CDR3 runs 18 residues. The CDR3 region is CASSQDVESAMRGDEQYF. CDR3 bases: TGCGCCAGCAGCCAAGATGTGGAGAGCGCCATGAGGGGGGATGAGCAGTACTTC.

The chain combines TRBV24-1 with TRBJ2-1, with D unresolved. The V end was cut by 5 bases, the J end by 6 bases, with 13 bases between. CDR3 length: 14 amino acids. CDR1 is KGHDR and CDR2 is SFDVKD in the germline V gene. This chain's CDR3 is CATSGPSIRNEQFF. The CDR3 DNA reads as TGTGCCACCAGTGGTCCTTCCATCCGCAATGAGCAGTTCTTC.

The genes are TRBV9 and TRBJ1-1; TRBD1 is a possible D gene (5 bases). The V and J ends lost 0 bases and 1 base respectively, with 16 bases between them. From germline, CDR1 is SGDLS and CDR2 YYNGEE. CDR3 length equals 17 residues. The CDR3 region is CASSVAAGTATNTEAFF. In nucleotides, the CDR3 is TGTGCCAGCAGCGTAGCTGCTGGGACGGCAACGAACACTGAAGCTTTCTTT.

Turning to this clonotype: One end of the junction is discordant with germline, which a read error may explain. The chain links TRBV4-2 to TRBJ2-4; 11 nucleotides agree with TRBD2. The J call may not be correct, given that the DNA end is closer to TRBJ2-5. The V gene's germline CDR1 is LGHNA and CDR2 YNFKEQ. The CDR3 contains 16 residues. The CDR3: CACSLTGASGGETQYF. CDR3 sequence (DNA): TGTGCCTGCAGCCTAACCGGGGCTAGCGGGGGGGAGACCCAGTACTTC.

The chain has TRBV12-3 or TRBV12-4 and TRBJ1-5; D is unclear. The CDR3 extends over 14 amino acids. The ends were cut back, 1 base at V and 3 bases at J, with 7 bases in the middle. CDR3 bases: TGTGCCAGCAGTTTAGGGAGGACCAATCAGCCCCAGCATTTT. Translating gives CASSLGRTNQPQHF.

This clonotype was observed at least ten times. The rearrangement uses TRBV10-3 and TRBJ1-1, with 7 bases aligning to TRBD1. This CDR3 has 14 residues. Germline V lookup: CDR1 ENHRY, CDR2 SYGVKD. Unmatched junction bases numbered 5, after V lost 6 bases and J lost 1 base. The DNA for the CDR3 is TGTGCCATCAGCCCGGGACAGAGGAACACTGAAGCTTTCTTT. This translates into CAISPGQRNTEAFF.

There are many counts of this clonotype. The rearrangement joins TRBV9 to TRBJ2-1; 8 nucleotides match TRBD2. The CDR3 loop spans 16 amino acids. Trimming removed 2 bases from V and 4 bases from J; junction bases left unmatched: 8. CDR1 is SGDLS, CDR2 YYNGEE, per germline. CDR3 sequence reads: CASSVSGGASYNEQFF. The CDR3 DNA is TGTGCCAGCAGCGTCTCCGGGGGGGCCTCTTACAATGAGCAGTTCTTC.

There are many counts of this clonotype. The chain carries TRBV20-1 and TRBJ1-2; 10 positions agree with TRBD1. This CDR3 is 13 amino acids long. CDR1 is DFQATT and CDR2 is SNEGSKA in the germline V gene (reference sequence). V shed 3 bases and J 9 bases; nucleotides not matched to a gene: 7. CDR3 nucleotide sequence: TGCAGTGCTAGGGACAGGGGGGGAGGCCGCTACACCTTC. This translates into CSARDRGGGRYTF.

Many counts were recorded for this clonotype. The chain's CDR3 is CASSQDLPGPQETQYF. The CDR3 DNA is TGTGCCAGCAGCCAAGATCTCCCAGGGCCTCAAGAGACCCAGTACTTC. The chain carries TRBV14 and TRBJ2-5, with D perhaps TRBD1 (5 bases). Germline CDR1 is SGHDN and CDR2 is FVKESK. The CDR3 has 16 amino acids. V lost 0 bases and J lost 2, with 13 bases in between.